The rows below give T cell receptor beta chains drawn from one sample of a study of response to subunit inactivated influenza vaccine. Using its own MiXCR run on the RT-PCR reads, TCRdb lists one record per CDR3 protein. The data show 150,000 to 200,000 distinct CDR3 sequences, under 13% seen once. The sample in question was non-naive T cells sorted from PBMCs, obtained about 40 days after vaccination. Source of these receptors: a man aged 45-65 years who received an inactivated influenza vaccine. CDR3s include the opening cysteine and the closing phenylalanine or tryptophan. Each record gives: CDR3 protein, D gene, CDR3 length, J gene, V gene. D genes are given only for firm matches.

CASSETGYNSPLHF,TRBD1,14,TRBJ1-6,TRBV14
CASSLGLDRENTEAFF,-,16,TRBJ1-1,TRBV7-6
CAISEPGVYEQYF,-,13,TRBJ2-7,TRBV10-3
CASSEGDPRPTDTQYF,-,16,TRBJ2-3,TRBV7-9
CASSLYWGGKNIQYF,-,15,TRBJ2-4,TRBV28
CASSLGADTQYF,-,12,TRBJ2-3,TRBV7-2
CASSQGANYGYTF,-,13,TRBJ1-2,TRBV4-3
CASRLGWTGGRGNQPQHF,TRBD1,18,TRBJ1-5,TRBV6-1
CASTQSLGNYHNYGYTF,-,17,TRBJ1-2,TRBV12-3/TRBV12-4
CAISESHLGLGELFF,-,15,TRBJ2-2,TRBV10-3
CASSSAGGSQPQHF,TRBD1,14,TRBJ1-5,TRBV7-2
CASSWAVQNTEAFF,-,14,TRBJ1-1,TRBV5-6
CSAPFGAETQYF,-,12,TRBJ2-5,TRBV20-1
CASSQEVNVNTEAFF,-,15,TRBJ1-1,TRBV4-3
CASSQDGLAGYNEQFF,TRBD2,16,TRBJ2-1,TRBV4-3
CASSDVLGTTYEQYF,-,15,TRBJ2-7,TRBV2
CAISPGEELFF,-,11,TRBJ2-2,TRBV10-3
CASSSTGIWAYNEQFF,TRBD1,16,TRBJ2-1,TRBV25-1
CASNQLAGGHEQFF,TRBD2,14,TRBJ2-1,TRBV6-1
CATSESGGGGYGYTF,-,15,TRBJ1-2,TRBV24-1
CASSQDGQVHDEQYF,TRBD1,15,TRBJ2-7,TRBV4-3
CASSLALIGGAEAFF,-,15,TRBJ1-1,TRBV7-2
CASSQEISSDTQYF,-,14,TRBJ2-3,TRBV4-3
CSARVSGGDNTGELFF,-,16,TRBJ2-2,TRBV20-1
CSAQGGVGETQYF,-,13,TRBJ2-5,TRBV20-1
CASSFQGTVEQYF,-,13,TRBJ2-7,TRBV5-6
CASSSGTGFSPLHF,TRBD1,14,TRBJ1-6,TRBV7-6
CASSLRGDYSPLHF,-,14,TRBJ1-6,TRBV7-2
CSAQDTPGQYF,-,11,TRBJ2-7,TRBV20-1
CATLNTGELFF,-,11,TRBJ2-2,TRBV27
CASSQIGTGDDTQYF,TRBD1,15,TRBJ2-3,TRBV4-1
CASSARPYRNTGELFF,-,16,TRBJ2-2,TRBV4-1
CSVMDPGEKLFF,-,12,TRBJ1-4,TRBV29-1
CASSLGGGSVYNEQFF,TRBD2,16,TRBJ2-1,TRBV5-1
CASSQETSGRGEQETQYF,TRBD2,18,TRBJ2-5,TRBV4-3
CASSPQTGFPYNEQFF,-,16,TRBJ2-1,TRBV6-2/TRBV6-3
CASSTRQGGGYTF,TRBD1,13,TRBJ1-2,TRBV7-2
CASSLSPTPHEQYF,-,14,TRBJ2-7,TRBV27
CASSLRGNTEAFF,-,13,TRBJ1-1,TRBV27
CASSPLRGWSYEQYF,-,15,TRBJ2-7,TRBV4-1
CATSDPRTGSYNEQFF,TRBD1,16,TRBJ2-1,TRBV24-1